Shown below are 6 T cell receptor beta chains from a single sample sequenced in a study of graft-versus-host responses after intestinal transplantation. Their antigens remain unidentified. Sequenced by immunoSEQ multiplex PCR; TCRdb stores in-frame clones only, minus some. The data contain about 41,000 clones, 85% to 95% of them seen just once; the ten biggest clones take up about 0.5%. The source material was unstimulated CD8+ T cells sorted from spleen or lymph node cells, sampled before transplant. These receptors all come from a human donor who was the organ donor for an intestinal transplant.

The chain has TRBV7-8 and TRBJ2-7; 15 nucleotides line up with TRBD2. CDR1 SGHVS and CDR2 FQNEAQ come from the germline V gene. V was pared by 4 bases and J by 2 bases, with 12 bases of the junction left unmatched. This CDR3 has 19 residues. In DNA form, the CDR3 reads TGTGCCAGCAGCTCATCCGGGACTAGCGGGGGGCCATTGGCCTACGAGCAGTACTTC. This gives the protein CASSSSGTSGGPLAYEQYF.

The chain joins TRBV9 to TRBJ2-1; 11 nucleotides align to TRBD2. The length of the CDR3 is 15 residues. Germline CDR1 is SGDLS and CDR2 is YYNGEE. V was clipped by 6 bases and J by 4 bases; unmatched bases: 6. The CDR3 DNA sequence: TGTGCCAGCACCCCACTAGCGGGGGAGTACAATGAGCAGTTCTTC. Translated, it gives CASTPLAGEYNEQFF.

The genes are TRBV7-6 and TRBJ2-3; 7 bases match TRBD1. The V gene's germline CDR1 is SGHVS and CDR2 FNYEAQ. This CDR3 has 15 amino acids. V was pared by 4 bases and J by 7 bases, with 11 bases of the junction left unmatched. The CDR3 here is CASSYYTGERNTQYF. CDR3 DNA: TGTGCCAGCAGCTATTACACAGGGGAGCGGAATACGCAGTATTTT.

The chain carries TRBV7-3 and TRBJ2-3, with D maybe TRBD1 (6 bases). Trimming cost V 4 bases and J 2 bases, with 10 bases left between them. The CDR3 length is 14 residues. The V gene's germline CDR1 is SGHTA and CDR2 FQGTGA. CDR3 in DNA: TGTGCCAGCAGCTCCGGGACAAACACAGATACGCAGTATTTT. Translation: CASSSGTNTDTQYF.

The CDR3 bases are TGCGCCAGCAGCCAAGGGAGGGCTAGCGTCAATGAGCAGTTCTTC. As protein: CASSQGRASVNEQFF. This chain joins TRBV4-1 and TRBJ2-1; possible D gene TRBD2, 6 bases. The germline V gene encodes CDR1 MGHRA and CDR2 YSYEKL. The V end was cut by 1 base, the J end by 6 bases, with 13 bases between. There are 15 residues in the CDR3.

The table lists this clone with a count of one. This chain connects TRBV7-9 to TRBJ1-2; the D gene is possibly TRBD1 (5 bases). This CDR3 is 12 amino acids long. Germline V CDR1 and CDR2: SEHNR, FQNEAQ (reference sequence). V was shortened by 8 bases and J by 2 bases, with 9 bases between the two germline ends. CDR3 nucleotide sequence: TGTGCCAGCGACAAGGGGAACTATGGCTACACCTTC. Translating it yields CASDKGNYGYTF.